This is a list of T cell receptor beta chains from one sample in a study of blood T cell repertoires in COVID-19. The table came from immunoSEQ multiplex PCR; TCRdb's copy has only in-frame clones and leaves some out. The repertoire holds some 350,000 clones, with 88% as singletons. Sequencing was carried out using peripheral blood. The source is a woman aged 70-85 years with COVID-19, enrolled during active disease. CDR3s include the opening cysteine and the closing phenylalanine or tryptophan. A D gene is named only where the DNA matches it firmly. Expanded clones get a size class; other rows say once, few or many, or leave the size out.

>TRBV28|.|TRBJ2-7|TRBD1
CASSFGTGTNYEQYF
TGTGCCAGCAGTTTTGGGACAGGGACAAACTACGAGCAGTACTTC
>TRBV4-1|.|TRBJ1-1|TRBD1
CASRTGLNTEAFF
TGCGCCAGCAGGACAGGGCTGAACACTGAAGCTTTCTTT
>TRBV5-1|.|TRBJ2-5|TRBD2
CASSPGLGETQYF
TGCGCCAGCAGCCCGGGACTAGGCGAGACCCAGTACTTC
>TRBV5-6|.|TRBJ2-3|.
CASFWAGTQYF
TGTGCCAGTTTTTGGGCAGGGACGCAGTATTTT
>TRBV6-5|.|TRBJ2-3|TRBD2
CASSYSRRGGQHTQYF
TGTGCCAGCAGTTACTCGAGGCGGGGGGGCCAACATACGCAGTATTTT
>TRBV11-2|.|TRBJ2-1|TRBD1
CASSYRDSYNEQFF
TGTGCCAGCAGCTACCGGGACAGCTACAATGAGCAGTTCTTC
>TRBV30|.|TRBJ1-1|.
CASIGGDTEAFF
TGTGCTTCTATCGGGGGGGACACTGAAGCTTTCTTT
>TRBV28|.|TRBJ1-1|.
CASSLRGSAFF
TGTGCCAGCAGCCTCAGGGGTTCAGCTTTCTTT
>TRBV30|.|TRBJ2-2|.
CAWSVLGGFTGELFF
TGTGCCTGGAGTGTACTTGGAGGGTTCACCGGGGAGCTGTTTTTT
>TRBV29-1|.|TRBJ2-7|TRBD1
CSVGQGSAYEQYF
TGCAGCGTGGGACAGGGGAGCGCCTACGAGCAGTACTTC
>TRBV5-1|.|TRBJ2-1|.
CASSLETSSYNEQFF
TGCGCCAGCAGCTTGGAGACTAGTTCCTACAATGAGCAGTTCTTC
>TRBV6-5|.|TRBJ2-5|TRBD1
CASSPTGEETQYF
TGTGCCAGCAGTCCGACAGGGGAAGAGACCCAGTACTTC
>TRBV3-1/TRBV3-2|.|TRBJ2-1|TRBD2
CASSVPRGGGYNEQFF
TGTGCCAGCAGCGTTCCCCGCGGGGGGGGTTACAATGAGCAGTTCTTC
>TRBV24-1|.|TRBJ2-3|.
CATGGLHDLDTQYF
TGTGCCACCGGAGGGCTACACGACCTAGATACGCAGTATTTT
>TRBV7-3|.|TRBJ2-7|TRBD2
CASSLMPSGGVYEQYF
TGTGCCAGCAGCTTAATGCCTAGCGGGGGGGTATACGAGCAGTACTTC
>TRBV3-1/TRBV3-2|.|TRBJ2-5|.
CASSPPGQQETQYF
TGTGCCAGCAGCCCGCCGGGACAACAAGAGACCCAGTACTTC
>TRBV5-1|.|TRBJ1-6|TRBD1
CASRFLYRGDNSPLHF
TGCGCCAGCAGATTCCTCTACAGGGGAGATAATTCACCCCTCCACTTT
>TRBV21-1|few|TRBJ1-5|.
CASSPRRDRGYQPQHF
TGTGCCAGCAGCCCACGCCGGGACAGGGGTTATCAGCCCCAGCATTTT
>TRBV24-1|.|TRBJ1-2|.
CATSDQGGDYGYTF
TGTGCCACCAGTGATCAAGGGGGAGACTATGGCTACACCTTC
>TRBV7-2|.|TRBJ2-7|.
CASSLGAHYEQYF
TGTGCCAGCAGCTTAGGGGCCCACTACGAGCAGTACTTC
>TRBV6-5|.|TRBJ2-7|TRBD1
CASSMGQGAREQYF
TGTGCCAGCAGTATGGGACAGGGGGCGCGAGAGCAGTACTTC
>TRBV7-8|once|TRBJ1-2|TRBD1
CASSLARQGADGYTF
TGTGCCAGCAGCTTAGCCCGACAGGGAGCCGATGGCTACACCTTC